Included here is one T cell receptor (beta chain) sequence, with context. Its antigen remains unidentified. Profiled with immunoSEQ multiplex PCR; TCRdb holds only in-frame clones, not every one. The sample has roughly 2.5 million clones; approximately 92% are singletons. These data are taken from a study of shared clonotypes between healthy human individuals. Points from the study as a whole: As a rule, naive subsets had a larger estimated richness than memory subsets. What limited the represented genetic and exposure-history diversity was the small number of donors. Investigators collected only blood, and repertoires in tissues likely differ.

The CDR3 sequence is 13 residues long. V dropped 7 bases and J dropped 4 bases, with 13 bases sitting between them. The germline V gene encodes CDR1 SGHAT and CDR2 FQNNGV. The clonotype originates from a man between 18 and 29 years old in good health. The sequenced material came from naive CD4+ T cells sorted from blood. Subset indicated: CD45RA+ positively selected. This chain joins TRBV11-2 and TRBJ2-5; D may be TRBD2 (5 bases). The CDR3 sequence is CASTPPAGETQYF. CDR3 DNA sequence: TGTGCCAGCACCCCCCCGGCGGGAGAGACCCAGTACTTC.